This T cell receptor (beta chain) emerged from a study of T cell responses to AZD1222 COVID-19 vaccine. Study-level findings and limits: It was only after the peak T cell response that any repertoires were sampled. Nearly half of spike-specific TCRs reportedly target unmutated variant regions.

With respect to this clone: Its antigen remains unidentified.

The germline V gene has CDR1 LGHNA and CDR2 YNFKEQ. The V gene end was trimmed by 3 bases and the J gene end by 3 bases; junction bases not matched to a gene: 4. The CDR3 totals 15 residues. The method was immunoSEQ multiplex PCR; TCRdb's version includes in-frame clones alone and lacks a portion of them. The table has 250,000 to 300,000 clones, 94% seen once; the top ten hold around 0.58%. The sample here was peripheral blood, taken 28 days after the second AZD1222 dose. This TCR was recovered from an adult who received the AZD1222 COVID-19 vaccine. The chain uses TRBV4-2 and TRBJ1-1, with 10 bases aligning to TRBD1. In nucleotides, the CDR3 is TGTGCCAGCAGCCAGGGACAGGGGATGGACACTGAAGCTTTCTTT. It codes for CASSQGQGMDTEAFF.